The sequence of this T cell receptor (beta chain) was determined in a study of blood T cells in healthy people across ages. A second PCR of roughly 7 to 11 cycles used a sample-barcoded 5' primer and a J-beta primer mix. Via MiXCR, TCRdb re-called the 5' RACE reads, giving one row per CDR3 protein. The table records around 1.5 million distinct CDR3 sequences, 59% of them present only once. The TCR comes from a man younger than 30 in good health. The specimen was blood.

CDR3 nucleotides: TGTGCCAGCAGGAAAGGGACAGGGCCGGACAACGAGCAGTACTTC. Translated: CASRKGTGPDNEQYF. The chain uses TRBV2 and TRBJ2-5, with 9 bases fitting TRBD1. The J call may be in error: the DNA end matches TRBJ2-7 better. This CDR3 contains 15 residues. Germline CDR1 reads SNHLY; CDR2 reads FYNNEI.